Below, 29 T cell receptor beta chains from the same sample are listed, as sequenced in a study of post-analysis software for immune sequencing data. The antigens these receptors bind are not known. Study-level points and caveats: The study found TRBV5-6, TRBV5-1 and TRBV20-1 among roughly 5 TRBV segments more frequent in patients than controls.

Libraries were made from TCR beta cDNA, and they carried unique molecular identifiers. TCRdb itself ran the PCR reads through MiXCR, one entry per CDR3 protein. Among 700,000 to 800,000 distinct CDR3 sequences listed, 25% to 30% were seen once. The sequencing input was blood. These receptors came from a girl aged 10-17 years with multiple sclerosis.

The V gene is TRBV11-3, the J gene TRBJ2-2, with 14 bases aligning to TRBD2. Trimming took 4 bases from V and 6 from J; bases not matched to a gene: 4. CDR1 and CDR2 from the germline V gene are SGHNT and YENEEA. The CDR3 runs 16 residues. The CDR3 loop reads CASSSGLAGVPGELFF. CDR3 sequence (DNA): TGTGCCAGCAGCTCGGGACTAGCGGGAGTCCCCGGGGAGCTGTTTTTT.

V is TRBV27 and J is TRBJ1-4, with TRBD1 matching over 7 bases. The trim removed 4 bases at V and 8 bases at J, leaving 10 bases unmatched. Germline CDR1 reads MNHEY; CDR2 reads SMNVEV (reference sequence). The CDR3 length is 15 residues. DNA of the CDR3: TGTGCCAGCAGTTCCCGGGACAGCCTCGCGGAAAAACTGTTTTTT. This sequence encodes CASSSRDSLAEKLFF. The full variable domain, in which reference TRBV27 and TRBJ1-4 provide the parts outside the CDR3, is EAQVTQNPRYLITVTGKKLTVTCSQNMNHEYMSWYRQDPGLGLRQIYYSMNVEVTDKGDVPEGYKVSRKEKRNFPLILESPSPNQTSLYFCASSSRDSLAEKLFFGSGTQLSVL.

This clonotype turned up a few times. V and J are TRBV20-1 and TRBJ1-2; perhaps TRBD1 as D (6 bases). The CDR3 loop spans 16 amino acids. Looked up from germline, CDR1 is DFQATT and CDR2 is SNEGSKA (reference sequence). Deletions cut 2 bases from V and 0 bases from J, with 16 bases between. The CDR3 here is CSARKNTGTANYGYTF. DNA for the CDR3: TGCAGTGCTAGAAAAAATACAGGGACCGCTAACTATGGCTACACCTTC.

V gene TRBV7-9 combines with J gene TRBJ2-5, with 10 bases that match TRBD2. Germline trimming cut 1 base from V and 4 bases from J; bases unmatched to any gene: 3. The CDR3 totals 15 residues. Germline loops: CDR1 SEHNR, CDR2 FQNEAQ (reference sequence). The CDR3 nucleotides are TGTGCCAGCAGCTTAGTTCTAGCGGGGGCAGAGACCCAGTACTTC. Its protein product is CASSLVLAGAETQYF. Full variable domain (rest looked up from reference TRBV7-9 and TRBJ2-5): DTGVSQNPRHKITKRGQNVTFRCDPISEHNRLYWYRQTLGQGPEFLTYFQNEAQLEKSRLLSDRFSAERPKGSFSTLEIQRTEQGDSAMYLCASSLVLAGAETQYFGPGTRLLVL.

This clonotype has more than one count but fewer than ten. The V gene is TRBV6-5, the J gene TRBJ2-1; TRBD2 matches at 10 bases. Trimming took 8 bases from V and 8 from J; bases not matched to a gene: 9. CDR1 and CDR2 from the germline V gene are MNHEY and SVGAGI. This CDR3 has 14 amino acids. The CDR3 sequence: CASLPSGRGDEQFF. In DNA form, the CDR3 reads TGTGCCAGCCTCCCGAGCGGGAGGGGGGATGAGCAGTTCTTC.

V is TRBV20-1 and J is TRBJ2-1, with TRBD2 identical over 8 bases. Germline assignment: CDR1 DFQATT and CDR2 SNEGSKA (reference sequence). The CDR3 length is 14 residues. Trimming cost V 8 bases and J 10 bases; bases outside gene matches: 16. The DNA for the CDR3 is TGCAGTCAAAAGCGGGGGTCCCCCGAGCGGGAGCAGTTCTTC. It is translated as CSQKRGSPEREQFF.

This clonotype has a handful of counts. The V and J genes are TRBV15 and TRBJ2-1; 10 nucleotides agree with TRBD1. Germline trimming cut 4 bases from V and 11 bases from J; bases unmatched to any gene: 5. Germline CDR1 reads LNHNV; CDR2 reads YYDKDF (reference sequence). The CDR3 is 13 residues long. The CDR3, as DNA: TGTGCCACCAGCATAAGGACAGGGGGTAAGCAGTTCTTC. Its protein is CATSIRTGGKQFF.

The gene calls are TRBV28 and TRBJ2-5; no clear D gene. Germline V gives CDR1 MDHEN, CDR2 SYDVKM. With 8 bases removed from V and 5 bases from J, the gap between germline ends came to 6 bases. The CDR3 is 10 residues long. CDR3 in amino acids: CASAVETQYF. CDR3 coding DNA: TGTGCCAGCGCCGTGGAGACCCAGTACTTC.

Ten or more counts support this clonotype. CDR3 DNA sequence: TGCGCCAGCAGTGAGCTAGCGGGTAGTTACAATGAGCAGTTCTTC. Translated: CASSELAGSYNEQFF. This chain joins TRBV10-1 and TRBJ2-1, with 8 bases that match TRBD2. The CDR3 has 15 amino acids. Looked up from germline, CDR1 is WNHNN and CDR2 is SYGVQD (reference sequence). J lost 4 bases, V lost 2 bases, and 4 bases had no gene match.

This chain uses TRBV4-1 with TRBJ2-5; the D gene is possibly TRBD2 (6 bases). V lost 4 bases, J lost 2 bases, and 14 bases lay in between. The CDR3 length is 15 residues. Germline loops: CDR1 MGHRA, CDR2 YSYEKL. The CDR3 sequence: CASSPVGGSQETQYF. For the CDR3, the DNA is TGCGCCAGCAGCCCCGTCGGGGGATCACAAGAGACCCAGTACTTC.

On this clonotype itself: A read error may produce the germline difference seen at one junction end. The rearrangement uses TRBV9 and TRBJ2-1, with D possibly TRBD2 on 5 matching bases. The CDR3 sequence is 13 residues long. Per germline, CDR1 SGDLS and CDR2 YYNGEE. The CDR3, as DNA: TGTGCCGGCAGCGTATCGGGGTTTCGCGAGCAGTTCTTC. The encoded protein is CAGSVSGFREQFF.

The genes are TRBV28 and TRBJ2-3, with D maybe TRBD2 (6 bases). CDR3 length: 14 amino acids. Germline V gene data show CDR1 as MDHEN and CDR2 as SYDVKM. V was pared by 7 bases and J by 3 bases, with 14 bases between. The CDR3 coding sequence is TGTGCCAGCACCGTGGGGGGAGAAACAGATACGCAGTATTTT. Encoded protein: CASTVGGETDTQYF.

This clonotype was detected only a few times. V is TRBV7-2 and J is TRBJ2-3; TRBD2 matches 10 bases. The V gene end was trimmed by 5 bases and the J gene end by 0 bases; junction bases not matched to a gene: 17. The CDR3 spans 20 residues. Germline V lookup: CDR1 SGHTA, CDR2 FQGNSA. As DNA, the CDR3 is TGTGCCAGCAGCAACCCTGGCGGGCTAGCGGGGGCCCCGAGCACAGATACGCAGTATTTT. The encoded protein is CASSNPGGLAGAPSTDTQYF.

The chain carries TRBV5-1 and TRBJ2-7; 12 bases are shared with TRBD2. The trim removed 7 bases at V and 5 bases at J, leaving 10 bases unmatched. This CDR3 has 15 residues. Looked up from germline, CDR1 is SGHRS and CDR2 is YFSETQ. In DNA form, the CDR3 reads TGCGCCAGCCAGACTAGCGGGAGAGGAGGGCACGAGCAGTACTTC. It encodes CASQTSGRGGHEQYF.

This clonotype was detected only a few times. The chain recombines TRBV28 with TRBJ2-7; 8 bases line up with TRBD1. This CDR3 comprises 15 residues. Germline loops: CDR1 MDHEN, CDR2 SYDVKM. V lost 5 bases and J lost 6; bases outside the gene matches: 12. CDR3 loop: CASSPGGRGLSEQYF. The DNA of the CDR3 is TGTGCCAGCAGTCCCGGCGGCAGGGGGCTGAGCGAGCAGTACTTC.

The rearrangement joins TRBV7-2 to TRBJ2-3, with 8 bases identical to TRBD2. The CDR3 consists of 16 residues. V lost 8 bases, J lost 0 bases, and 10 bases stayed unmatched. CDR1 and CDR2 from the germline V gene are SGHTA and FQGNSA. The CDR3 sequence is CASGPSGGLSTDTQYF. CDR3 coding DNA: TGTGCCAGCGGCCCGAGCGGGGGCCTTAGCACAGATACGCAGTATTTT.

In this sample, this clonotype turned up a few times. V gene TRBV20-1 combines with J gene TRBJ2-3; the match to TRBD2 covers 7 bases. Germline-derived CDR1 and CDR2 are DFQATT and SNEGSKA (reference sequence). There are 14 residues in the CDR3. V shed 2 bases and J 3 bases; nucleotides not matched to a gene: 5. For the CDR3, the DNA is TGCAGTGCTAGAAACGGACTAGTTACAGATACGCAGTATTTT. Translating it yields CSARNGLVTDTQYF.

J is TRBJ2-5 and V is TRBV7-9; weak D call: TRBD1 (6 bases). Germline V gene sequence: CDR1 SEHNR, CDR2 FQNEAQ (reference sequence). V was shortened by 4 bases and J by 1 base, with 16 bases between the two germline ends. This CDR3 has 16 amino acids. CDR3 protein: CASSSPVPGAQETQYF. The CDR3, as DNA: TGTGCCAGCAGCTCCCCGGTCCCAGGGGCCCAAGAGACCCAGTACTTC.

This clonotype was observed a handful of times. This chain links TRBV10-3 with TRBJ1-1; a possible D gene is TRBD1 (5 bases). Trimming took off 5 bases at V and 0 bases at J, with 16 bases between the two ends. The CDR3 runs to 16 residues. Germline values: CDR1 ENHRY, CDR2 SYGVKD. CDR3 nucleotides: TGTGCCATCAGTTGGAGGGGTTCCTTAATGAACACTGAAGCTTTCTTT. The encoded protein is CAISWRGSLMNTEAFF.

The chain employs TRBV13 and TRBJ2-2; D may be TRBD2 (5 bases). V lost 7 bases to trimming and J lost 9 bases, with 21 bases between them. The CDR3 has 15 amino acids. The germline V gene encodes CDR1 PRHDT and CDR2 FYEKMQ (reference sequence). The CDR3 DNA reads TGTGCCAGCACCCTGTCCGGACTCAGTACCCGGGAGCTGTTTTTT. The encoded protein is CASTLSGLSTRELFF.

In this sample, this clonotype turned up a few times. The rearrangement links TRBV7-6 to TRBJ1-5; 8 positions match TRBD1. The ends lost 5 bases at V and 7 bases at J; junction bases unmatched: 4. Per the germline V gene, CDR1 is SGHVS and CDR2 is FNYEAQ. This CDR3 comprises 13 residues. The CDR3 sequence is CASSPDREQPQHF. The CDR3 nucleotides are TGTGCCAGCAGCCCGGACAGGGAACAGCCCCAGCATTTT.

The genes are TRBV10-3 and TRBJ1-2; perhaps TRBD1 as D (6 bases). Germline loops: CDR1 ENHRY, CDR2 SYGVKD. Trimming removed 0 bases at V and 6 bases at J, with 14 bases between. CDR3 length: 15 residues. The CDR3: CAISESGQRTDGYTF. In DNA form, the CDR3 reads TGTGCCATCAGTGAGTCGGGACAAAGGACGGATGGCTACACCTTC.

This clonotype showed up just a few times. CDR3 in DNA: TGTGCCACCAGTGATACGATGGACAGATATGAGCAGTTCTTC. Protein: CATSDTMDRYEQFF. The chain employs TRBV24-1 and TRBJ2-1; D might be TRBD1 (6 bases). V was clipped by 3 bases and J by 8 bases, with 13 bases between them. The germline CDR1 and CDR2 sequences are KGHDR and SFDVKD. The CDR3 runs 14 residues.

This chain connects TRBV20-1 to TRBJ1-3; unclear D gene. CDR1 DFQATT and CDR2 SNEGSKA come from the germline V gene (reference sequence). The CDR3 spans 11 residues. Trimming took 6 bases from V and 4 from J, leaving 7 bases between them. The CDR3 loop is CSAKHGNTIYF. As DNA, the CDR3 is TGCAGTGCCAAACACGGAAACACCATATATTTT.

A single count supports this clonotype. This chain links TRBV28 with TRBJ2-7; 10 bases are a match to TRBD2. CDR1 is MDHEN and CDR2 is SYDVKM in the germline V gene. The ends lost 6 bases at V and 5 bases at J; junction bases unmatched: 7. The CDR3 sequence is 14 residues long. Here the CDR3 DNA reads TGTGCCAGCAGGGGACTAGCGACGGTAAACGAGCAGTACTTC. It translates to CASRGLATVNEQYF.

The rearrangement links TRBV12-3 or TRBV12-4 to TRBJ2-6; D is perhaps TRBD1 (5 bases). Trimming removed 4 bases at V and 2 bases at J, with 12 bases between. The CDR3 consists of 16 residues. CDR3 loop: CASSSPGRAGANVLTF. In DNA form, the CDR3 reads TGTGCCAGCAGTTCGCCAGGGCGTGCTGGGGCCAACGTCCTGACTTTC.

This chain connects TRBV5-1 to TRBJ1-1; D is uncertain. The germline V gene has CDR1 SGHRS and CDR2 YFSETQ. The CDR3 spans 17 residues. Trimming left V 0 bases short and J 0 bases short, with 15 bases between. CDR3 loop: CASSLGGFTQVNTEAFF. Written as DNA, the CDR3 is TGCGCCAGCAGCTTGGGTGGGTTCACGCAGGTGAACACTGAAGCTTTCTTT.

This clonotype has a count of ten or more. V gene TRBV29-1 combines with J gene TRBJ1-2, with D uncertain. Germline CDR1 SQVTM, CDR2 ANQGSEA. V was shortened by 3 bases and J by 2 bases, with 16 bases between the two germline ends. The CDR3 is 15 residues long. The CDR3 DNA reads TGCAGCGTTGACGAAGGGTCGACACGGAACTATGGCTACACCTTC. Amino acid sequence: CSVDEGSTRNYGYTF. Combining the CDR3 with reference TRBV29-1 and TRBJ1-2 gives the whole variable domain SAVISQKPSRDICQRGTSLTIQCQVDSQVTMMFWYRQQPGQSLTLIATANQGSEATYESGFVIDKFPISRPNLTFSTLTVSNMSPEDSSIYLCSVDEGSTRNYGYTFGSGTRLTVV.

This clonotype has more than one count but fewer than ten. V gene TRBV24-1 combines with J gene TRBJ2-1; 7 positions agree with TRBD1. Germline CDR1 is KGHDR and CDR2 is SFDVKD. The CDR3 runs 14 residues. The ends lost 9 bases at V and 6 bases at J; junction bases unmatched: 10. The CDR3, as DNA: TGTGCCACCGCTGGGACAGATCGTCTCAATGAGCAGTTCTTC. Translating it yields CATAGTDRLNEQFF.